This is a list of T cell receptor beta chains from one sample in a study of regulatory T cells in long-lasting Graves disease. MiXCR was run by TCRdb on the multiplex PCR reads, yielding one entry per CDR3 protein. This table has about 470,000 distinct CDR3 sequences, 15% appearing once. This sample was also put to use in a study of T cells in Graves' hyperthyroidism and ophthalmopathy.

This specimen consisted of peripheral blood mononuclear cells (PBMCs), obtained at new diagnosis, from a patient treated with antithyroid drugs. These receptor sequences come from a woman in her thirties with Graves disease. The CDR3 runs from the conserved cysteine through the conserved F or W. Fields, in order: V gene, J gene, clone size, D gene, CDR3 protein, CDR3 DNA. A D gene is named only where the DNA matches it firmly. Size is stated for part of the rows, as once, few or many counts, or as a class when the clone is expanded.

TRBV3-1	TRBJ2-7	many	.	CASSQSRFEQYF	TGTGCCAGCAGCCAATCCAGGTTCGAGCAGTACTTC
TRBV6-4	TRBJ2-7	few	TRBD1	CASSATGEGDEQYF	TGTGCCAGCAGTGCGACAGGGGAAGGGGACGAGCAGTACTTC
TRBV13	TRBJ2-7	few	TRBD1	CASPGQWTYEQYF	TGTGCCAGCCCGGGACAGTGGACCTACGAGCAGTACTTC
TRBV20-1	TRBJ2-1	many	.	CSARSHQASPPPGVFF	TGCAGTGCTAGGTCCCACCAAGCTTCTCCCCCCCCAGGAGTGTTCTTC
TRBV4-1	TRBJ1-2	many	.	CASSQDGGELARGYTF	TGCGCCAGCAGCCAAGACGGGGGGGAGTTGGCTCGAGGCTACACCTTC
TRBV20-1	TRBJ1-1	many	.	CSAPTGAFGTEAFF	TGCAGTGCTCCAACGGGAGCTTTCGGAACTGAAGCTTTCTTT
TRBV6-5	TRBJ2-5	many	TRBD2	CASSYVASGRSGETQYF	TGTGCCAGCAGTTACGTTGCTAGCGGGAGGAGCGGAGAGACCCAGTACTTC
TRBV10-2	TRBJ2-1	many	TRBD2	CASSEYTSGYNEQFF	TGCGCCAGCAGTGAGTATACTAGCGGTTACAATGAGCAGTTCTTC
TRBV24-1	TRBJ1-1	many	TRBD1	CATKGANTEAFF	TGTGCCACCAAGGGGGCCAACACTGAAGCTTTCTTT
TRBV15	TRBJ2-7	many	TRBD1	CATTPGQGSYEQYF	TGTGCCACCACCCCGGGACAGGGGTCCTACGAGCAGTACTTC
TRBV12-3/TRBV12-4	TRBJ1-5	many	.	CASSPTEGRSQPQHF	TGTGCCAGCAGTCCCACGGAGGGGCGAAGTCAGCCCCAGCATTTT
TRBV10-2	TRBJ2-7	.	TRBD2	CASSERAAGGEQYF	TGCGCCAGCAGTGAGAGGGCTGCGGGGGGAGAGCAGTACTTC
TRBV19	TRBJ2-3	.	TRBD2	CASSIQTSRDTQYF	TGTGCCAGTAGTATACAGACTAGCAGGGATACGCAGTATTTT
TRBV20-1	TRBJ1-2	few	.	CSARDGTNYGYTF	TGCAGTGCTAGGGACGGGACTAACTATGGCTACACCTTC
TRBV24-1	TRBJ2-5	few	TRBD1	CATSDFKGGETQYF	TGTGCCACCAGTGATTTTAAAGGGGGCGAGACCCAGTACTTC
TRBV6-1	TRBJ1-3	few	.	CASSYVGRTSGNTIYF	TGTGCCAGCAGTTACGTCGGCAGGACCTCTGGAAACACCATATATTTT
TRBV28	TRBJ1-1	many	.	CASSRNTEAFF	TGTGCCAGCAGTAGGAACACTGAAGCTTTCTTT
TRBV20-1	TRBJ1-2	many	.	CSARGGGKEGGYTF	TGCAGTGCTAGAGGCGGGGGGAAGGAGGGTGGCTACACCTTC
TRBV10-3	TRBJ2-1	many	.	CAISDPGQRNNEQFF	TGTGCCATCAGTGATCCAGGACAGAGGAACAATGAGCAGTTCTTC
TRBV10-3	TRBJ1-1	few	TRBD1	CAISESRTGNTEAFF	TGTGCCATCAGTGAGTCCCGGACAGGGAACACTGAAGCTTTCTTT
TRBV27	TRBJ1-6	few	TRBD1	CASSLDRVWSPLHF	TGTGCCAGCAGTTTGGACAGGGTTTGGTCACCCCTCCACTTT
TRBV28	TRBJ2-1	many	TRBD1	CASSSPGQGAYNEQFF	TGTGCCAGCAGTTCCCCCGGACAGGGGGCATACAATGAGCAGTTCTTC
TRBV4-2	TRBJ1-2	.	.	CASSPLDRSNYGYTF	TGTGCCAGCAGCCCGCTCGACAGGTCTAACTATGGCTACACCTTC
TRBV9	TRBJ1-1	many	TRBD1	CASSDKTGENTEAFF	TGTGCCAGCAGCGACAAGACAGGGGAGAACACTGAAGCTTTCTTT
TRBV14	TRBJ2-7	.	.	CASSPQVQRYHYEQYF	TGTGCCAGCAGCCCTCAGGTTCAGCGGTATCACTACGAGCAGTACTTC
TRBV24-1	TRBJ2-1	many	.	CATSDFGQGGNNEQFF	TGTGCCACCAGTGATTTTGGGCAGGGGGGTAACAATGAGCAGTTCTTC
TRBV24-1	TRBJ2-5	.	TRBD2	CATSDPRGGLETQYF	TGTGCCACCAGTGACCCCCGGGGGGGCTTGGAGACCCAGTACTTC
TRBV12-3/TRBV12-4	TRBJ1-2	many	.	CASSLNRNNYGYTF	TGTGCCAGCAGTTTAAATAGGAATAACTATGGCTACACCTTC
TRBV5-1	TRBJ1-2	.	TRBD1	CASSHWTGDGYTF	TGCGCCAGCAGCCACTGGACAGGGGATGGCTACACCTTC
TRBV12-3/TRBV12-4	TRBJ2-1	many	TRBD2	CASSWGTSGSEEQFF	TGTGCCAGCAGTTGGGGGACTAGCGGGAGTGAGGAGCAGTTCTTC
TRBV15	TRBJ1-4	many	.	CATSRDGAGANNEKLFF	TGTGCCACCAGCAGAGATGGCGCAGGGGCAAATAATGAAAAACTGTTTTTT
TRBV6-2/TRBV6-3	TRBJ2-5	many	.	CASSYAETQYF	TGTGCCAGCAGTTACGCGGAGACCCAGTACTTC
TRBV12-3/TRBV12-4	TRBJ2-1	many	TRBD2	CASSSLRGRMNEQFF	TGTGCCAGCAGTTCCCTTCGCGGGAGGATGAATGAGCAGTTCTTC
TRBV2	TRBJ1-5	many	.	CASSSVGRVYNQPQHF	TGTGCCAGCAGTTCAGTGGGGAGGGTTTACAATCAGCCCCAGCATTTT
TRBV25-1	TRBJ2-7	many	.	CASSEGGSSYEQYF	TGTGCCAGCAGTGAAGGGGGCTCCTCCTACGAGCAGTACTTC
TRBV3-1	TRBJ2-3	many	.	CASSQNTRDSRAQYF	TGTGCCAGCAGCCAGAACACAAGGGACTCCCGGGCGCAGTATTTT
TRBV18	TRBJ2-7	few	TRBD2	CASSPTQGLTTTYEQYF	TGTGCCAGCTCACCAACGCAGGGACTAACAACTACCTACGAGCAGTACTTC
TRBV29-1	TRBJ2-1	.	.	CSAHPAPENNEQFF	TGCAGCGCTCATCCTGCCCCTGAAAACAATGAGCAGTTCTTC
TRBV20-1	TRBJ2-7	.	.	CSATASAIYEQYF	TGCAGTGCCACGGCTAGCGCAATCTACGAGCAGTACTTC
TRBV4-1	TRBJ2-2	many	TRBD1	CASSQWTGDTGELFF	TGCGCCAGCAGCCAATGGACAGGAGACACCGGGGAGCTGTTTTTT
TRBV20-1	TRBJ1-4	few	.	CSAYRAPNEKLFF	TGCAGTGCTTACAGGGCACCTAATGAAAAACTGTTTTTT
TRBV6-1	TRBJ2-2	many	.	CASSPYGGAGGELFF	TGTGCCAGCAGCCCCTACGGGGGCGCGGGCGGGGAGCTGTTTTTT
TRBV6-1	TRBJ2-2	few	.	CASRPRAAPGTGELFF	TGTGCCAGCAGACCCCGGGCCGCCCCGGGCACCGGGGAGCTGTTTTTT
TRBV2	TRBJ2-3	many	TRBD2	CASSDGGARDTQYF	TGTGCCAGCAGTGACGGGGGGGCAAGAGATACGCAGTATTTT
TRBV5-1	TRBJ2-7	few	.	CASSLGATRGAEQYF	TGCGCCAGCAGCTTGGGGGCCACCCGGGGGGCTGAGCAGTACTTC
TRBV2	TRBJ1-2	many	.	CASTGVLWDNYGYTF	TGTGCCAGTACCGGGGTCTTATGGGATAACTATGGCTACACCTTC
TRBV29-1	TRBJ2-7	many	TRBD2	CSVRRGAYEQYF	TGCAGCGTTAGGCGGGGGGCCTACGAGCAGTACTTC
TRBV4-2	TRBJ2-2	.	.	CASRLMETGELFF	TGTGCCAGCAGACTAATGGAGACCGGGGAGCTGTTTTTT
TRBV28	TRBJ2-7	many	TRBD1	CASTKTGGTGEQYF	TGTGCCAGCACCAAGACAGGGGGGACGGGGGAGCAGTACTTC
TRBV7-6	TRBJ2-3	many	TRBD2	CASSDGTSGDTQYF	TGTGCCAGCAGCGACGGGACTAGCGGAGATACGCAGTATTTT
TRBV10-2	TRBJ2-5	many	TRBD1	CASSGRDSQATQYF	TGCGCCAGCAGTGGCCGGGACAGCCAGGCGACCCAGTACTTC
TRBV10-3	TRBJ1-4	many	TRBD1	CATRQGPNEKLFF	TGTGCCACCCGACAGGGACCTAATGAAAAACTGTTTTTT
TRBV20-1	TRBJ2-3	many	TRBD2	CSARTSSGASGTDTQYF	TGCAGTGCTAGAACATCTAGCGGAGCTTCGGGCACAGATACGCAGTATTTT